What follows are 18 T cell receptor beta chains derived from one specimen sequenced in a study of shared clonotypes between healthy human individuals. The assay was immunoSEQ multiplex PCR, and TCRdb's table has in-frame clones only and misses some. The table has about 1 million clones, approximately 76% seen once; the top ten hold approximately 1.3%. Specimen: memory CD4+ T cells sorted from blood. The subset is: CD45RA-negative fraction. The receptors come from a man younger than 35 in good health.

With regard to this clone: Other DNA sequences in the sample encode the same CDR3. DNA of the CDR3: TGTGCCAGCTCACCCCGCGAGGCTCCGAACACTGAAGCTTTCTTT. Protein: CASSPREAPNTEAFF. This chain links TRBV18 with TRBJ1-1; no clear D gene. Germline loops: CDR1 KGHSH, CDR2 LQKENI. The V gene lost 3 bases and the J gene lost 1 base, with 12 bases spanning the gap. The CDR3 loop spans 15 amino acids.

This clone was detected a few times. The chain's CDR3 is CASSLGLVTGELFF. CDR3 coding DNA: TGCGCCAGCAGCTTGGGTCTGGTCACCGGGGAGCTGTTTTTT. V usage is TRBV5-1 and J usage is TRBJ2-2, with D hard to call. The V gene's germline CDR1 is SGHRS and CDR2 YFSETQ. V lost 0 bases and J 4 bases, leaving 7 bases between the germline ends. This CDR3 spans 14 amino acids.

This clone has only a few counts. The chain links TRBV30 to TRBJ1-5; maybe TRBD1 (5 bases). CDR1 and CDR2 (germline): GTSNPN, SVGIG (reference sequence). The V end was cut by 0 bases, the J end by 5 bases, with 5 bases between. The CDR3 is 12 amino acids. The CDR3 DNA follows: TGTGCCTGGAGTGTGGGGGATCAGCCCCAGCATTTT. This translates into CAWSVGDQPQHF.

V gene TRBV5-1 combines with J gene TRBJ2-3, with a possible D match to TRBD2 (5 bases). The CDR3 runs 16 residues. The ends were cut back, 4 bases at V and 0 bases at J, with 15 bases in the middle. In germline, CDR1 is SGHRS, CDR2 YFSETQ. The CDR3 DNA reads as TGCGCCAGCAGCGATACTAGATCGGCCAGCACAGATACGCAGTATTTT. It translates to CASSDTRSASTDTQYF.

This clone was counted only a few times. The chain couples TRBV19 to TRBJ1-5, with a tentative D call TRBD1 (5 bases). The CDR3 covers 17 residues. The germline CDR1 and CDR2 sequences are LNHDA and SQIVND (reference sequence). Trimming took 5 bases from V and 6 from J, leaving 23 bases between them. CDR3 in DNA: TGTGCCAGTAGTTCCATTGGACCCGGGGCTAACGTTCAGCCCCAGCATTTT. It yields the protein CASSSIGPGANVQPQHF.

J is TRBJ2-1 and V is TRBV11-2; D remains ambiguous. Trimming took off 1 base at V and 13 bases at J, with 14 bases between the two ends. The V gene's germline CDR1 is SGHAT and CDR2 FQNNGV. The CDR3 is 13 residues long. CDR3 DNA: TGTGCCAGCAGCTTAGTACAAGGGAATTATCAGTTCTTC. Translated: CASSLVQGNYQFF.

This chain connects TRBV7-9 to TRBJ1-1; D unresolved. Trimming stripped 4 bases from V and 1 base from J, with 4 bases between. CDR3 length equals 12 residues. In germline, CDR1 is SEHNR, CDR2 FQNEAQ (reference sequence). CDR3 DNA: TGTGCCAGCAGCTGGAAGAACACTGAAGCTTTCTTT. Translating gives CASSWKNTEAFF.

On this clone itself: Mismatch with germline at one junction end may stem from a read error. Within the sample, other DNA sequences also encode this same CDR3. The CDR3 coding sequence is TGTGCCAGCAGCATTTACAGGGCCGCATATAATTCACCTCTCCACTTT. This codes for CASSIYRAAYNSPLHF. The chain couples TRBV5-6 to TRBJ1-6; D is possibly TRBD1 (6 bases). The CDR3 length is 16 residues. Germline V gene lookup returns CDR1 SGHDT and CDR2 YYEEEE.

This chain links TRBV5-6 with TRBJ2-3; TRBD2 agrees at 8 bases. The germline gives CDR1 SGHDT, CDR2 YYEEEE. V lost 2 bases and J lost 5; bases outside the gene matches: 10. The CDR3 contains 16 residues. The CDR3 here is CASSLPAGAAGDTQYF. The CDR3 DNA follows: TGTGCCAGCAGCTTACCAGCGGGGGCAGCCGGAGATACGCAGTATTTT. Using reference TRBV5-6 and TRBJ2-3 for the parts outside the CDR3, the full variable domain is DAGVTQSPTHLIKTRGQQVTLRCSPKSGHDTVSWYQQALGQGPQFIFQYYEEEERQRGNFPDRFSGHQFPNYSSELNVNALLLGDSALYLCASSLPAGAAGDTQYFGPGTRLTVL.

The chain recombines TRBV18 with TRBJ2-7; D tentatively reads TRBD1 or TRBD2 (5 bases each). The germline CDR1 and CDR2 sequences are KGHSH and LQKENI. V dropped 6 bases and J dropped 1 base, with 7 bases sitting between them. The CDR3 consists of 12 residues. The chain's CDR3 is CASSGESYEQYF. The CDR3 DNA reads as TGTGCCAGCTCGGGGGAATCCTACGAGCAGTACTTC.

The V and J genes are TRBV12-2 and TRBJ1-5; the table names TRBD1, a call not compared with the DNA. TRBV12-2 is tagged as a pseudogene. This CDR3 comprises 14 residues. Written as DNA, the CDR3 is TGTGCAAGTCGCTTATACCCCCCGCAGCAGCCCCAGCATTTT. Its translation is CASRLYPPQQPQHF.

The rearrangement uses TRBV12-5 and TRBJ2-3; 8 positions match TRBD1. CDR1 is LGHNT and CDR2 is FRNRAP in the germline V gene. The length of the CDR3 is 15 residues. With 6 bases clipped from V and 0 bases from J, the junction kept 5 bases outside the gene matches. CDR3 in DNA: TGTGCTAGTGGCCCCGGACAGGGTAGCACAGATACGCAGTATTTT. It encodes CASGPGQGSTDTQYF.

V is TRBV7-2 and J is TRBJ2-3, with 7 bases lining up with TRBD2. V was clipped by 5 bases and J by 4 bases; unmatched bases: 9. The CDR3 loop spans 15 amino acids. CDR1 and CDR2 (germline): SGHTA, FQGNSA. CDR3 residues: CASSPGTKLPDTQYF. The CDR3, as DNA: TGTGCCAGCAGCCCTGGGACTAAACTCCCAGATACGCAGTATTTT.

The J gene is TRBJ1-1, the V gene TRBV5-1, with D possibly TRBD1 on 5 matching bases. CDR1 is SGHRS and CDR2 is YFSETQ in the germline V gene. The ends were cut back, 0 bases at V and 11 bases at J, with 11 bases in the middle. The CDR3 totals 12 residues. The CDR3 region has the DNA TGCGCCAGCAGCTTGGGCCAGGGAGGGGCTTTCTTT. Amino acids: CASSLGQGGAFF. Drawing the rest from reference TRBV5-1 and TRBJ1-1, the complete variable domain is KAGVTQTPRYLIKTRGQQVTLSCSPISGHRSVSWYQQTPGQGLQFLFEYFSETQRNKGNFPGRFSGRQFSNSRSEMNVSTLELGDSALYLCASSLGQGGAFFGQGTRLTVV.

The table lists this clone with many counts. J is TRBJ2-7 and V is TRBV2, with D perhaps TRBD1 or TRBD2 (5 bases each). The V end lost 8 bases, the J end lost 2 bases, and 7 bases lay between the germline ends. The germline V gene has CDR1 SNHLY and CDR2 FYNNEI. This CDR3 region has 11 residues. The CDR3 here is CASGGPYEQYF. In DNA, the CDR3 is TGTGCCAGCGGGGGACCCTACGAGCAGTACTTC. Full variable domain (outside the CDR3, taken from reference TRBV2 and TRBJ2-7): EPEVTQTPSHQVTQMGQEVILRCVPISNHLYFYWYRQILGQKVEFLVSFYNNEISEKSEIFDDQFSVERPDGSNFTLKIRSTKLEDSAMYFCASGGPYEQYFGPGTRLTVT.

This clone was counted a single time. At one end the junction does not follow the germline gene, possibly because of a read error. The CDR3 DNA is TGCCTAGGTTTTCACATCTACGAGCAGTACTTC. Its protein product is CLGFHIYEQYF. The chain couples TRBV2 to TRBJ2-7, with no clear D. The germline V gene encodes CDR1 SNHLY and CDR2 FYNNEI. The CDR3 is 11 amino acids.

The chain recombines TRBV6-1 with TRBJ2-3; maybe TRBD1 (5 bases). Germline V lookup: CDR1 MNHNS, CDR2 SASEGT. The CDR3 is 16 residues long. V shed 6 bases and J shed 4 bases, with 20 bases lying between them. CDR3 nucleotides: TGTGCCAGCAGGGAATCCACACAGGTGTCCGCAGATACGCAGTATTTT. Translating gives CASRESTQVSADTQYF.

The CDR3 sequence is CASRPTGSSNEKLFF. The CDR3, as DNA: TGCGCCAGCAGACCAACAGGTTCTTCTAATGAAAAACTGTTTTTT. The J gene is TRBJ1-4, the V gene TRBV5-1, with D perhaps matching TRBD1 (5 bases). V lost 5 bases, J lost 3 bases, and 14 bases lay in between. This CDR3 spans 15 amino acids. The V gene's germline CDR1 is SGHRS and CDR2 YFSETQ.